This T cell receptor (beta chain) was captured by sequencing in a study of human T cells and chemical hapten exposure. Study-wide background: Per-sample TCR yields varied mainly from small pooled library volume differences.

TCRdb reprocessed the RACE reads via MiXCR and lists one record per CDR3 protein. The sample consists of about 65,000 distinct CDR3 sequences, roughly 6.1% of them appearing once. Noted time point: healthy volunteer bleed at 6 weeks. The authors' total RNA extraction used unfractionated whole blood. This clonotype was picked up many times. Its antigen is not identified. Findings and limits, study-wide: Following DPC sensitization, TCRs present above 1 in 1000 frequency showed no change.

Sequencing was performed on whole blood. This TCR was recovered from a female donor in good health. Some clones in this sample may be carry-over from other donors' samples.

CDR3: CASSLTGTGDTGELFF. The CDR3 DNA is TGCGCCAGCAGCTTGACCGGGACAGGGGACACCGGGGAGCTGTTTTTT. This chain links TRBV5-1 with TRBJ2-2; TRBD1 agrees at 10 bases. Germline V gene lookup returns CDR1 SGHRS and CDR2 YFSETQ. Trimming took 1 base from V and 3 from J; bases not matched to a gene: 3. The CDR3 totals 16 residues.